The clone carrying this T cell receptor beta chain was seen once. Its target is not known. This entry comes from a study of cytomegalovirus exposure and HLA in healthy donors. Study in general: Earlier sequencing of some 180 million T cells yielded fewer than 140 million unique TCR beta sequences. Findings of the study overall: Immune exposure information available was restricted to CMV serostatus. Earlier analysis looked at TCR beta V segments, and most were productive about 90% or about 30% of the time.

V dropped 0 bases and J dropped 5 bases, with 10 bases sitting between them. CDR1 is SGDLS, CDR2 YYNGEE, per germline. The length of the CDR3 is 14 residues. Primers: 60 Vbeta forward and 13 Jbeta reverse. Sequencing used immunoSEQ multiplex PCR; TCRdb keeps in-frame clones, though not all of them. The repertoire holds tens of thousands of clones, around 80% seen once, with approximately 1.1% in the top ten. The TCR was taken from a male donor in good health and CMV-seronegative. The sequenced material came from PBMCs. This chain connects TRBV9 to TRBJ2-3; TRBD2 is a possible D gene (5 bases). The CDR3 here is CASSVEGVVDTQYF. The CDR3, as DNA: TGTGCCAGCAGCGTAGAGGGAGTTGTAGATACGCAGTATTTT. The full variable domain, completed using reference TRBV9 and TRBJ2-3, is DSGVTQTPKHLITATGQRVTLRCSPRSGDLSVYWYQQSLDQGLQFLIQYYNGEERAKGNILERFSAQQFPDLHSELNLSSLELGDSALYFCASSVEGVVDTQYFGPGTRLTVL.